Listed below are T cell receptor beta chains from one sample, sequenced in a study of T cells in Graves' hyperthyroidism and ophthalmopathy. A single record per CDR3 protein comes from TCRdb applying MiXCR to the multiplex PCR reads. The sample gives over 500,000 distinct CDR3 sequences, approximately 14% of which show up once; more than 11% is in the top ten. The sample consisted of blood. The receptors here all came from a middle-aged woman with Graves' hyperthyroidism. CDR3s include the opening cysteine and the closing phenylalanine or tryptophan.

V gene: TRBV4-1; CDR3 protein: CASSQIGESGELFF
V gene: TRBV2; CDR3 protein: CASREDRVHGYTF
V gene: TRBV10-3; CDR3 protein: CAISETGQGPSGNTIYF
V gene: TRBV20-1; CDR3 protein: CSARNGRDGKNTEAFF
V gene: TRBV28; CDR3 protein: CASSLILAGGTYEQYF
V gene: TRBV5-1; CDR3 protein: CASSPRTSGPSYEQYF
V gene: TRBV11-1; CDR3 protein: CASSLNPGAGTEAFF
V gene: TRBV6-5; CDR3 protein: CASSYSSGVYEQYF
V gene: TRBV5-1; CDR3 protein: CASSFGQGADSPLHF
V gene: TRBV20-1; CDR3 protein: CSADKGAEAAYEQYF
V gene: TRBV11-2; CDR3 protein: CASSLARQGTEAFF
V gene: TRBV28; CDR3 protein: CASSWALGQPQHF
V gene: TRBV4-1; CDR3 protein: CASSQEGQNSNQPQHF
V gene: TRBV27; CDR3 protein: CASSLMLGLDTPTGELFF
V gene: TRBV2; CDR3 protein: CASSGRTNTGELFF
V gene: TRBV2; CDR3 protein: CASSGTSGPKKYF
V gene: TRBV5-6; CDR3 protein: CASSLVLAGSGELFF
V gene: TRBV28; CDR3 protein: CASSLAGATETQYF
V gene: TRBV12-3/TRBV12-4; CDR3 protein: CASSLNFYGDIQYF
V gene: TRBV6-2/TRBV6-3; CDR3 protein: CASSYSVDKGPYEQYF
V gene: TRBV20-1; CDR3 protein: CSAGDRGFGYEQYF
V gene: TRBV10-3; CDR3 protein: CAISEGVGGYTF
V gene: TRBV20-1; CDR3 protein: CSARPGVSGRWDTQYF
V gene: TRBV15; CDR3 protein: CATSRGDGPVYGYTF
V gene: TRBV30; CDR3 protein: CAWSVVDYNEQFF
V gene: TRBV27; CDR3 protein: CASSLTGGALGYEQYF
V gene: TRBV19; CDR3 protein: CASIGSPWANYGYTF
V gene: TRBV25-1; CDR3 protein: CASSELKTWGTDTQYF
V gene: TRBV28; CDR3 protein: CASSLGAGTMNSPLHF
V gene: TRBV30; CDR3 protein: CAWSPPLGTVYSPLHF
V gene: TRBV19; CDR3 protein: CATQLQGAFSNQPQHF
V gene: TRBV2; CDR3 protein: CACTRGLNNQPQHF
V gene: TRBV6-5; CDR3 protein: CASSYYRGSYEQYF
V gene: TRBV27; CDR3 protein: CASRTGGDTEAFF
V gene: TRBV12-3/TRBV12-4; CDR3 protein: CASSLGGSYTGELFF
V gene: TRBV6-1; CDR3 protein: CASREGTPGEQFF
V gene: TRBV27; CDR3 protein: CASSRRQGYEQYF
V gene: TRBV3-1; CDR3 protein: CASSRSDYGYTF
V gene: TRBV29-1; CDR3 protein: CSVGTEGFSGANVLTF
V gene: TRBV27; CDR3 protein: CATAKRAGEKLFF